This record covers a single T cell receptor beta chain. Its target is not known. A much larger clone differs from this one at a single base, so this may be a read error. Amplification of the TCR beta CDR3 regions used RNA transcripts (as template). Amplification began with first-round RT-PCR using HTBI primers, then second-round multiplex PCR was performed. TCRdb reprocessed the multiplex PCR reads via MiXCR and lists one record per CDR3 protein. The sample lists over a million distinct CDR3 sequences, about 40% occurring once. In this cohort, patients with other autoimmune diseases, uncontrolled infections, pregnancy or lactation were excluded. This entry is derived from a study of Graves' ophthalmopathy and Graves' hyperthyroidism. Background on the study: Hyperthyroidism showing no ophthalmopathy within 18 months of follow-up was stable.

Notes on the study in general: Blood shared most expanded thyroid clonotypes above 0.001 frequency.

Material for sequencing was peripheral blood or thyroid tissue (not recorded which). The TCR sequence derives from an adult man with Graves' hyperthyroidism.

This CDR3 reads CASSHPREDTEAFF. For the CDR3, the DNA is TGTGCCAGCAGCCACCCTCGGGAGGACACTGAAGCTTTCTTT. The V and J genes are TRBV7-6 and TRBJ1-1; D unresolved. The CDR3 covers 14 residues. Germline CDR1 reads SGHVS; CDR2 reads FNYEAQ. Trimming shortened V by 5 bases and J by 3 bases, and 13 bases separated the two germline ends. Using reference TRBV7-6 and TRBJ1-1 for the parts outside the CDR3, the full variable domain is GAGVSQSPRYKVTKRGQDVALRCDPISGHVSLYWYRQALGQGPEFLTYFNYEAQQDKSGLPNDRFSAERPEGSISTLTIQRTEQRDSAMYRCASSHPREDTEAFFGQGTRLTVV.